This T cell receptor (beta chain) was observed in a study of blood T cell repertoires in COVID-19. The CDR3 is 15 residues long. Trimming took 0 bases from V and 1 from J, leaving 10 bases between them. The germline CDR1 and CDR2 sequences are MNHNS and SASEGT. The method was immunoSEQ multiplex PCR; TCRdb's version includes in-frame clones alone and lacks a portion of them. Here the sample spans over 110,000 clones, 87% being singletons. This TCR derives from a man aged 60 to 75 who had recovered from COVID-19. The chain employs TRBV6-1 and TRBJ2-7; TRBD1 might be the D (5 bases). Input material: PBMCs or T cells enriched from blood (not recorded which). The CDR3 is CASSEAKRGSYEQYF. As DNA, the CDR3 is TGTGCCAGCAGTGAAGCGAAAAGGGGATCCTACGAGCAGTACTTC.